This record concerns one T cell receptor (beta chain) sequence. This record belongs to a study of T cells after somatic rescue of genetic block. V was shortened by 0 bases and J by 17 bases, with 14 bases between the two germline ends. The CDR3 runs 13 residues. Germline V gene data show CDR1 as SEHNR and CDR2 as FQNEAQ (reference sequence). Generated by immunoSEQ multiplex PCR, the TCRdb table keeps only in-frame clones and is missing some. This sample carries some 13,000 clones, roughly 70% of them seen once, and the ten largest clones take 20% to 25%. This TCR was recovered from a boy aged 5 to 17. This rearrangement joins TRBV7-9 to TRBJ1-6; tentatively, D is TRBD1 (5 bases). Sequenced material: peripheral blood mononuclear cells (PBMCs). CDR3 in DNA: TGTGCCAGCAGCTTAGCGGGGGGAACAGTCTTCCACTTT. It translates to CASSLAGGTVFHF.